This T cell receptor (beta chain) appears in the sequencing data of a study of OX40 agonist ivuxolimab in advanced cancers. Study-level information: Patients received ivuxolimab, an intravenous treatment, every 2 weeks at 0.01 to 10 mg/kg.

It was autoimmune disease history or systemic immunosuppression that excluded patients. Germline values: CDR1 MNHEY, CDR2 SVGAGI. V gave up 4 bases and J gave up 4 bases, with 14 bases separating them. CDR3 length: 15 amino acids. Some clones are missing from TCRdb's copy, which holds only in-frame ones; the method was immunoSEQ multiplex PCR. The data show around 85,000 clones, under 95% seen once. This sequence originates from an adult with an advanced solid tumor such as melanoma, head and neck, liver or kidney cancer. Sequencing used CD4+ or CD8+ T cells sorted from blood, obtained in a trial of the OX40 agonist ivuxolimab. The chain links TRBV6-5 to TRBJ1-5; D remains ambiguous. The chain's CDR3 is CASSFYRVKNQPQHF. Written as DNA, the CDR3 is TGTGCCAGCAGTTTCTATAGGGTCAAAAATCAGCCCCAGCATTTT.